This T cell receptor (beta chain) was retrieved from a study of cytomegalovirus exposure and HLA in healthy donors. Findings and limits, study-wide: In a later analysis, an Asian-associated ancestry cluster reportedly showed fewer N-insertions than the approximately 700-donor mean. Later genetic work tied a missense DCLRE1C variant to beta-chain V and J trimming.

For this clone: The antigen is unknown.

The PCR used 60 Vbeta and 13 Jbeta primers. Profiled with immunoSEQ multiplex PCR; TCRdb holds only in-frame clones, not every one. The sample's table shows about 79,000 clones. This TCR derives from a man aged 25 to 45 in good health and CMV-seronegative. The sequenced sample consisted of PBMCs.

CDR3 in DNA: TGTGCCAGCAGTGCGGGTATGGGGACATCCTTCCGGAATGAGCAGTTCTTC. Amino acids: CASSAGMGTSFRNEQFF. The V and J genes are TRBV6-1 and TRBJ2-1, with D possibly TRBD1 on 6 matching bases. V was cut by 4 bases and J by 7 bases, with 23 bases left in between. Germline V lookup: CDR1 MNHNS, CDR2 SASEGT. The CDR3 totals 17 residues.